The sequence of this TCR beta chain was determined in a study of beta chain features in type 1 diabetes listed by TCRdb under 2018. Background on the whole study: Mean age, gender distribution, total cell number and subset yield were not different between patients and healthy donors. In the study, recently diagnosed type 1 diabetes patients and matched healthy donors were compared on the TCRB repertoires of their sorted circulating CD4+ T cell subsets. Naive and central memory subsets were obtained from all 30 or so donors, but regulatory and stem cell-like memory subsets were isolated from only 8 patients and roughly eight healthy donors. Across all samples, 107,917,701 sorted cells were examined, and cell number per subset correlated strongly with RNA yield.

Clipping removes 4 bases from V and 3 bases from J, with 6 as the unmatched junction base count. The CDR3 runs 14 amino acids, cysteine and phenylalanine included. The read is trimmed to its CDR3 DNA, 42 bases read in frame from base 1. From a lookup of the germline V gene, CDR1 and CDR2 are SGHRS and YFSETQ. The High Capacity cDNA Reverse Transcription Kit was used to reverse transcribe all of the isolated RNA, meaning that expressed TCRB transcripts were what got sequenced. Deep immunoSEQ sequencing was performed on naive, central memory and regulatory T cell samples, with an average of roughly 3.6 million total reads per sample. Sorted cells were lysed in RLT buffer and RNA was extracted with DNase-treated RNeasy Micro or Mini kits, depending on cell number. Each cell subset was processed on its own to prevent cross-contamination, while patient and healthy donor samples were processed together. The immunoSEQ multiplex PCR was used to amplify TCRB sequences from cDNA, generating 87-bp fragments that spanned the CDR3 region. The amplicons were sequenced using the Illumina HiSeq platform. Under the source paper's analysis protocol: PCR bias was corrected computationally using synthetic template baselines, and reads within Hamming distance 2 were collapsed, with unmergeable singletons discarded. By aligning reads against IMGT, V, D and J genes, CDR3 length, and insertions or deletions at six rearrangement sites were assigned. Within each subset, clonotype counts were normalized to sorted cell number, and only after that were true diversity and Gini coefficients computed with the tcR R package. The overlap coefficient, calculated on TCRB nucleotide sequences, was used to quantify repertoire sharing. TCRdb took this table from immuneACCESS and kept in-frame rearrangements with V and J called. Such tables lack part of the clones; where checked against another copy, unresolved V genes explain under half of the gap, and the rest is unexplained. The DNA gave D and trimming, while V, J and clone size come from that table. The sample table contains 150,000 to 200,000 clones; only one count was recorded for approximately 8.1% of them. 0.5% of the sample belongs to the ten largest clones.

This clone has only a few counts. No antigen is known for it. The input lacks base qualities; no much larger clone sits a single base away. What the work shows at the level of the full study, not this receptor alone: Because small numbers of individuals were included in the HLA sub-analyses, any influence of HLA type on TCRB rearrangement was left unresolved. In all four CD4+ subsets, TCRB CDR3 length was moderately but significantly shorter in type 1 diabetes patients. At VDJ recombination sites, type 1 diabetes patients had fewer insertions and more deleted nucleotides, which implies abnormalities in thymic rearrangement. Sequencing cDNA rather than genomic DNA could over-represent highly expressing activated cells, although activation and CD3 levels did not differ between groups. Naive, central memory and regulatory TCRB repertoires appeared more similar among patients than among healthy donors. PCR may preferentially amplify shorter templates, but because patient and control samples were amplified and corrected together, any resulting skew would affect both groups equally.

Each donor gave one peripheral blood draw, about 100 mL on average, collected into heparinised tubes. Naive, central memory, regulatory and stem cell-like memory CD4+ T cells were sorted on a BD FACSAria II using a panel including CD45RO, CCR7, CD25, CD127, CD95 and CD27. All sorted populations exceeded 95% purity. PBMCs were isolated right away by Lymphoprep density gradient centrifugation and were stained directly, without culture. Samples were stained and sorted in pairs, with one healthy donor and one patient per experiment, so that batch effects were minimized. Material: central memory CD4+ T cells from blood. The origin of this receptor is a man younger than 35 with type 1 diabetes. The rearrangement combines TRBV5-1 with TRBJ2-7; TRBD1 agrees with 8 junctional bases. The CDR3 reads as follows: CASSHQQGDYEQYF. The nucleotide sequence reads TGCGCCAGCAGCCACCAACAGGGGGACTACGAGCAGTACTTC. The reference TRBV5-1 and TRBJ2-7 proteins fill in what lies around the CDR3, so the full variable domain reads KAGVTQTPRYLIKTRGQQVTLSCSPISGHRSVSWYQQTPGQGLQFLFEYFSETQRNKGNFPGRFSGRQFSNSRSEMNVSTLELGDSALYLCASSHQQGDYEQYFGPGTRLTVT.